This TCR beta chain appears in the sequencing data of a study of T-cell memory formation after mild COVID-19 (dated by TCRdb to about 2021). General notes on the study: Most TCR sequence clusters were specific to one of the two donors. T-cell clones expanding and contracting after mild COVID-19 in two donors were tracked by longitudinal TCRalpha and TCRbeta repertoire sequencing. Two young, previously healthy adult volunteers, one female and one male, were included in the cohort. General study outcomes and caveats: Clones contracting from day 15 to 85 had balanced CD4/CD8 phenotypes, while a second wave expanding from day 15 to 37 was biased towards CD4+. Contracting CD4+ clones turned up mainly in the CM and EM memory subsets, whereas EMRA was where CD8+ clones were enriched. Only a couple of mild cases were covered by the study, and larger cohorts that include severe cases with pre-infection samples were considered necessary. Some responding clones were found in pre-infection memory, which suggests that pre-existing cross-reactive memory T cells took part in the SARS-CoV-2 response. SARS-CoV-2 specificity of the second-wave clones peaking on day 37 was not confirmed.

For CDR1 and CDR2, the germline V gene lists SQVTM and ANQGSEA. The CDR3 spans 11 residues, from the cysteine through the phenylalanine. The kept DNA is CDR3 alone, 33 bases in frame from the first base. Between the V and J ends, shortened by 6 bases and 0 bases respectively, the junction contains 5 bases. Ficoll-Paque density gradient centrifugation was the method used to isolate PBMCs. This clonotype was counted a few times. Its antigen specificity is not known. No per-base quality is available; no much larger clone lies one base away. TCRdb lists the instrument as Illumina NovaSeq 6000. TCRalpha and TCRbeta cDNA libraries were constructed by 5'RACE with constant-segment primers, with sample barcodes and unique molecular identifiers being introduced. Trizol reagent was used to extract RNA from every sample. Library amplification was performed in two PCR steps, and a second sample barcode and Illumina TruSeq adapters were introduced in the second step. Libraries were sequenced on an Illumina NovaSeq with 2 x 150 bp paired-end reads. On the authors' methods: The reads were demultiplexed and collapsed into UMI-guided consensus sequences using migec v1.2.7. Using mixcr v2.1.11, UMI consensuses were aligned to TRA and TRB V and J templates and then assembled into clonotypes. A clonotype was counted as expanded or contracted only when both edgeR and NoisET called the clonotype significant, with the noise models trained on biological replicates. For edgeR calls, the cutoffs were a false discovery rate-adjusted p below 0.01 and a log2 fold-change threshold of 1. As an exploratory analysis of dynamics, max-normalized trajectories of the 1000 most abundant clonotypes were examined with PCA combined with hierarchical clustering. The CD4 or CD8 phenotype of responding clones was assigned using the separately sequenced CD4+ and CD8+ repertoires. The public reads were reanalyzed by TCRdb: fastp trimming at Q25, MiXCR alignment, in-frame beta chains only. Records with the same CDR3 protein are collapsed into one entry carrying the most frequent genes and DNA. These V and J calls originate from TCRdb's pipeline instead of the authors' own analysis. The sample table contains more than 250,000 distinct CDR3 sequences; only one count was recorded for 15% to 20% of them. The ten largest clones add up to about 21% of the sample.

The sequenced sample was PBMCs or a T cell subset sorted from them (not recorded which). This sequence uses TRBV29-1 and TRBJ1-1, with the D gene not clear enough to name. The clonotype was recovered from a man younger than 35 who had mild COVID-19 (a few samples of this study predate the infection). The sample titles of this study are shuffled in the database, so cell type and time point are left out; the donor was told from shared clones. DNA sequence: TGCAGCGTCCCGATGAACACTGAAGCTTTCTTT. Translated, it reads CSVPMNTEAFF.